The next 10 T cell receptor beta chains were all read from a single sample in a study of cytomegalovirus exposure and HLA in healthy donors. Profiling relied on immunoSEQ multiplex PCR, and the TCRdb table lists in-frame clones only, not all of them. The table shows some 170,000 clones, with 85% to 90% occurring only once. Sequencing used PBMCs. These receptors came from a woman under 40 in good health and CMV-seronegative.

The chain couples TRBV4-1 to TRBJ2-7; 9 bases line up with TRBD2. Germline V lookup: CDR1 MGHRA, CDR2 YSYEKL. This CDR3 comprises 15 residues. V lost 2 bases and J lost 3; bases outside the gene matches: 5. The CDR3 loop is CASSQSGGSNYEQYF. CDR3 coding DNA: TGCGCCAGCAGCCAAAGCGGGGGGTCTAACTACGAGCAGTACTTC.

V and J are TRBV7-9 and TRBJ1-2; no definite D call. CDR1 and CDR2 (germline): SEHNR, FQNEAQ (reference sequence). Trimming cost V 2 bases and J 8 bases, with 15 bases left between them. The CDR3 extends over 14 amino acids. In DNA, the CDR3 is TGTGCCAGCAGCTTACGAGACATGACCTGGGGCTACACCTTC. Translation gives CASSLRDMTWGYTF.

The gene calls are TRBV6-6 and TRBJ1-2; D remains ambiguous. Germline V gives CDR1 MNHNY, CDR2 SVGAGI (reference sequence). The CDR3 totals 14 residues. Trimming took off 6 bases at V and 8 bases at J, with 19 bases between the two ends. The CDR3 sequence is CASSLTIRFYGYTF. CDR3 coding DNA: TGTGCCAGCAGCCTCACCATTCGATTCTACGGCTACACCTTC.

This clone appeared a single time. The V gene is TRBV2, the J gene TRBJ2-3, with TRBD2 identical over 11 bases. This CDR3 spans 18 amino acids. The germline V gene has CDR1 SNHLY and CDR2 FYNNEI. The V gene end was trimmed by 2 bases and the J gene end by 2 bases; junction bases not matched to a gene: 9. The CDR3 DNA follows: TGTGCCAGCAGTGAATTAGGTTGGACTAGCGGGTTCACAGATACGCAGTATTTT. This translates into CASSELGWTSGFTDTQYF.

This clone was observed a single time. The genes are TRBV5-5 and TRBJ2-7, with 9 bases aligning to TRBD1. After removal of 4 bases from V and 2 bases from J, the junction contained 4 bases not matched to a gene. This CDR3 contains 14 residues. CDR1 is SGHKS, CDR2 YYEKEE, per germline (reference sequence). The CDR3 sequence is CASSPGQGPYEQYF. In DNA form, the CDR3 reads TGTGCCAGCAGCCCGGGACAGGGCCCCTACGAGCAGTACTTC.

V gene TRBV11-2 combines with J gene TRBJ2-1; TRBD2 matches at 7 bases. The CDR3 is 16 residues long. Germline values: CDR1 SGHAT, CDR2 FQNNGV. After removal of 5 bases from V and 3 bases from J, the junction contained 10 bases not matched to a gene. CDR3 nucleotide sequence: TGTGCCAGCAGCGACCTTTTGGGGGGGATCTACAATGAGCAGTTCTTC. Translating gives CASSDLLGGIYNEQFF.

V and J are TRBV5-8 and TRBJ2-3; maybe TRBD2 (5 bases). CDR3 size: 14 residues. Trimming left V 1 base short and J 1 base short, with 7 bases between. In germline, CDR1 is SGHTS, CDR2 YDEGEE. The CDR3 bases are TGTGCCAGCAGCTTGTTCGGGGGCACAGATACGCAGTATTTT. Amino acid sequence: CASSLFGGTDTQYF.

The V and J genes are TRBV27 and TRBJ2-6, with D possibly TRBD1 on 7 matching bases. The V gene's germline CDR1 is MNHEY and CDR2 SMNVEV (reference sequence). V was pared by 5 bases and J by 2 bases, with 19 bases between. CDR3 size: 18 residues. CDR3 sequence (DNA): TGTGCCAGCAGTCGGGCCGGAGCAGGGGGGCCTGGGGCCAACGTCCTGACTTTC. Amino acid sequence: CASSRAGAGGPGANVLTF.

This chain links TRBV5-6 with TRBJ1-1, with TRBD1 identical over 7 bases. From germline, CDR1 is SGHDT and CDR2 YYEEEE. This CDR3 contains 13 residues. The trim removed 6 bases at V and 3 bases at J, leaving 5 bases unmatched. The chain's CDR3 is CASNKQGYTEAFF. The DNA of the CDR3 is TGTGCCAGCAACAAACAGGGGTACACTGAAGCTTTCTTT. The variable domain in full, completed from reference TRBV5-6 and TRBJ1-1, reads DAGVTQSPTHLIKTRGQQVTLRCSPKSGHDTVSWYQQALGQGPQFIFQYYEEEERQRGNFPDRFSGHQFPNYSSELNVNALLLGDSALYLCASNKQGYTEAFFGQGTRLTVV.

The rearrangement uses TRBV5-1 and TRBJ1-1, with 7 nucleotides matching TRBD1. The CDR3 is made up of 16 amino acids. Germline V lookup: CDR1 SGHRS, CDR2 YFSETQ. Trimming took 1 base from V and 2 from J; bases not matched to a gene: 8. CDR3 amino acids: CASSLLLQGGNTEAFF. In DNA, the CDR3 is TGCGCCAGCAGCTTGCTACTCCAGGGGGGTAACACTGAAGCTTTCTTT.